The entry below gives a single T cell receptor (beta chain) sequence along with its context. The antigen remains unidentified. Other DNA sequences in the sample encode the same CDR3. This sample was included in a study of shared clonotypes between healthy human individuals. Study context: The study used three CD4 naive, three CD4 memory, two CD8 naive and one CD8 memory plate per donor. Study-wide points: Measured sharing among donors was expected to vary with sequencing depth. Rarefaction indicated that sorted-subset sequencing remained incomplete although depth was large. Owing to a small donor count, the genetic and exposure-history diversity represented was limited.

V lost 1 base and J lost 2, with 6 bases in between. CDR3 length: 13 residues. Germline V lookup: CDR1 SGHRS, CDR2 YFSETQ. The data were produced by immunoSEQ multiplex PCR, yet TCRdb's version contains in-frame clones alone and is incomplete. Found here are some 2.1 million clones, over 85% of them singletons; the top ten hold approximately 0.13%. This clonotype originated in a man between 18 and 29 years old in good health. The J gene is TRBJ1-1, the V gene TRBV5-1; no reliable D call. Input material: naive CD4+ T cells sorted from blood. Stated subset: CD45RA+ positively selected. The CDR3 sequence: CASSLRGNTEAFF. The DNA for the CDR3 is TGCGCCAGCAGCTTGAGAGGCAACACTGAAGCTTTCTTT.